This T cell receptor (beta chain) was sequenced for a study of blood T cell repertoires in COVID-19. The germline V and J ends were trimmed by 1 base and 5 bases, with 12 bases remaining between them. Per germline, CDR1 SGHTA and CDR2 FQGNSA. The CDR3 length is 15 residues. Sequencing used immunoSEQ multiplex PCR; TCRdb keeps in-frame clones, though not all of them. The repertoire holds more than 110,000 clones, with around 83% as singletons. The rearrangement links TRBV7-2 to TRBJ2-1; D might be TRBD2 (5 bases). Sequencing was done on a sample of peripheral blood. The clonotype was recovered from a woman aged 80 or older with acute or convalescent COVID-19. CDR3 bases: TGTGCCAGCAGCTTAGTTTCAGCGGCAAACAATGAGCAGTTCTTC. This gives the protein CASSLVSAANNEQFF.